This TCR beta chain comes out of a study of T-cell reconstitution after alpha-beta-depleted transplantation in children. Findings of the study overall: Surviving recipient T cells and thymic progenitors accounted for the high day-60 TCRbeta diversity observed in some patients. At the one-year point after transplant, T-cell counts and TCRbeta diversity were found to come mostly from T cells that had been newly produced. In patients about two months after transplant, alpha-beta T cells reportedly arose from several hundred expanded graft clones.

The authors prepared the TCRbeta library with unique molecular identifiers. TCRdb re-called the PCR reads through MiXCR, storing one row per CDR3 protein. The sample holds about 600,000 distinct CDR3 sequences, under 15% seen once. Germline CDR1 DFQATT, CDR2 SNEGSKA (reference sequence). The CDR3 spans 16 residues. Trimming removed 6 bases at V and 7 bases at J, with 25 bases between. Regarding this clonotype: The antigen is unknown.

The chain uses TRBV20-1 and TRBJ2-1, with D uncertain. The source was PBMCs, mostly from graft donor cells, collected 360 days after TCRalphabeta/CD19-depleted stem cell transplant. The TCR comes from a male patient younger than 18 who had a stem cell transplant for acute myeloid leukemia, so the T cells may come from the graft donor. The DNA of the CDR3 is TGCAGTGCCCTAAACCCCTTAACCCTCAATTGGAATGAGCAGTTCTTC. Protein: CSALNPLTLNWNEQFF.